This record covers a single T cell receptor (beta chain). This clone's antigen is unknown. Base qualities are not recorded, but no much larger clone differs from it by a single base. Interpreted using the paper, the time point label stands for: about 28 days (+/-7) after the second vaccine dose. AZD1222 recipients whose second dose came at about 4 weeks and those whose second dose came at about 12 weeks were combined into one group, since spike-specific TCR depth and breadth did not differ between the two schedules. The vaccinee samples were drawn from two UK trials, COV001 and COV002, one of which was a single-blind randomized controlled phase 2/3 trial testing AZD1222 (ChAdOx1 nCoV-19) in healthy adults. For TCRbeta chain sequencing, PBMC samples from trial participants were taken at day 0 and at day 28 after the second dose. This sample was taken from a study of T cell responses to AZD1222 COVID-19 vaccine (dated by TCRdb to 2020 to 2023). Describing the broader study: A total of under 250 trial participants underwent TCR sequencing, of whom 200 to 220 had received two doses of AZD1222 and roughly 26 had received two doses of the MenACWY control vaccine. Trial participants were enrolled by age into subgroups of 18-55, 56-69 and 70-plus years, and about 150, 27 and 61 TCR-sequenced participants, respectively, were included in these subgroups. Overall study results and their limits: Reportedly, almost half of the unique spike-specific TCRs recognized epitopes lying outside the regions that are mutated in the B.1.351 and B.1.1.7 variants. A significant rise in spike-specific TCR breadth and depth was observed after two AZD1222 doses relative to day 0 and relative to MenACWY recipients. No day 14 peak-response samples were available, so repertoires were characterized only after the peak T cell response. Participants were mostly white British, with more females than males. The authors suggested clonal diversity may have been underestimated. Vaccine-associated CD4 TCRs spanned the whole spike protein, with dominant responses in regions 160-218 and 743-854. The 56-69-year group was small, and its depth increase did not reach significance, likely because of low power. Only a handful of AZD1222 recipients were SARS-CoV-2 seropositive at baseline, limiting conclusions about previously exposed vaccinees.

The CDR1 and CDR2 encoded by the germline V gene are SGDLS and YYNGEE. The trim is 3 bases for V and 4 bases for J, with a gap of 10 bases between the germline ends. The CDR3 goes from the cysteine to the phenylalanine over 13 residues. Only the CDR3 DNA is retained, 39 bases long and in frame from the first base. The CDR3 regions of human TCRbeta chains were subjected to immunosequencing. As for the authors' bioinformatics: Repertoire TCRs were matched against a reference library of SARS-CoV-2-specific TCRs generated with the MIRA antigen-specificity platform. Breadth was defined as the fraction of unique TCRs that were SARS-CoV-2-associated. Depth was defined as the fraction of total T cells that were SARS-CoV-2-associated. Using the MIRA data, every spike-specific TCR was mapped to the spike region that the TCR reacted to and assigned to either a CD4 or a CD8 class. Log10-transformed breadth and depth values were compared by one-way ANOVA with Sidak's multiple comparisons tests. TCRdb stores this immuneACCESS table with in-frame sequences only. Part of the clones is absent; in the studies checked, under half of the shortfall reflects unresolved V genes, and no reason is known for the rest. For V, J and clone size, that table is used; D and trimming come from the DNA. The sample has some 120,000 clones on record, 70% to 90% of them singletons. In total, the top ten clones hold around 5% of the sample.

The sequencing used peripheral blood, collected 28 days after the second AZD1222 dose. The source is an adult who received the AZD1222 COVID-19 vaccine. The chain couples TRBV9 to TRBJ1-2, with no confidently assigned D gene. CDR3 loop: CASSGRRSYGYTF. In nucleotide form, the sequence is TGTGCCAGCAGCGGAAGGAGGTCCTATGGCTACACCTTC.